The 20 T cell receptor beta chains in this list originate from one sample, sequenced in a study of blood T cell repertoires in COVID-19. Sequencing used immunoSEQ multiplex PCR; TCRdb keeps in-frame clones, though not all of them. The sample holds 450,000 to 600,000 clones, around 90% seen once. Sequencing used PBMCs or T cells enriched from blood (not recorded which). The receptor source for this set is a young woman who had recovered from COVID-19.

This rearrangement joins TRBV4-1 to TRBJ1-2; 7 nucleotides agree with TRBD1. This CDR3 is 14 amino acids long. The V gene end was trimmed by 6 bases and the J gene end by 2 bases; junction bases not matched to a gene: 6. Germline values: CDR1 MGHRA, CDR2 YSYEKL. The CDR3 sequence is CASSWDRGNYGYTF. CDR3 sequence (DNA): TGCGCCAGCAGTTGGGACAGAGGAAACTATGGCTACACCTTC.

The CDR3 spells CASRIDRVPSYEQYF. In DNA form, the CDR3 reads TGTGCCAGCAGAATCGACAGGGTTCCATCCTACGAGCAGTACTTC. The V call is TRBV6-4, the J call TRBJ2-7; 7 bases agree with TRBD1. CDR1 MRHNA and CDR2 SNTAGT come from the germline V gene. V trimming: 6 bases; J trimming: 1 base; junction bases outside the gene matches: 9. The CDR3 sequence is 15 residues long.

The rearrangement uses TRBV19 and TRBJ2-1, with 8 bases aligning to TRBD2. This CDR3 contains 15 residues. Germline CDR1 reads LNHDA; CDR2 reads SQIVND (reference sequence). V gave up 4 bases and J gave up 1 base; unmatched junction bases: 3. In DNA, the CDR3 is TGTGCCAGTAGTACTAGCGGGTCTTCCTACAATGAGCAGTTCTTC. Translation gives CASSTSGSSYNEQFF.

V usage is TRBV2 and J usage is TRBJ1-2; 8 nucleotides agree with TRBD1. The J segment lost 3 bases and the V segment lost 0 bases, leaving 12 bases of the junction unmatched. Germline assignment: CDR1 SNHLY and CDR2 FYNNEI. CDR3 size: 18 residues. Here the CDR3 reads CASSEAGTGQFLYYGYTF. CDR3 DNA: TGTGCCAGCAGTGAAGCGGGGACAGGACAGTTCCTTTACTATGGCTACACCTTC.

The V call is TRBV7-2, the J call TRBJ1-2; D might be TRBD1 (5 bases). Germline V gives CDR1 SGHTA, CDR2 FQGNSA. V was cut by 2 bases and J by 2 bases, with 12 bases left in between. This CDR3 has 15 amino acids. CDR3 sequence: CASSLSGQGNYGYTF. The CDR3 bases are TGTGCCAGCAGCTTATCAGGGCAGGGAAACTATGGCTACACCTTC.

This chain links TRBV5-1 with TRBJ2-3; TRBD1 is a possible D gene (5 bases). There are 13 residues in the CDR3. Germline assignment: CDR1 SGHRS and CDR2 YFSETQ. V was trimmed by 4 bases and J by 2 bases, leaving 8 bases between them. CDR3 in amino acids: CASSLDTTDTQYF. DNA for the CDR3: TGCGCCAGCAGCCTGGACACCACAGATACGCAGTATTTT.

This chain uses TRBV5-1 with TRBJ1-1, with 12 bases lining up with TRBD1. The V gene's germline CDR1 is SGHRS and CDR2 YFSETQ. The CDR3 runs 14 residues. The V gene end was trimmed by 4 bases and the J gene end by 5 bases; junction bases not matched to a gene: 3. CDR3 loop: CASSRDRGRTEAFF. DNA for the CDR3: TGCGCCAGCAGCCGGGACAGGGGGCGGACTGAAGCTTTCTTT.

CDR3 in DNA: TGTGCCAGCAGTCCGGAGAATCCTAGCACAGATACGCAGTATTTT. It specifies CASSPENPSTDTQYF. The rearrangement joins TRBV28 to TRBJ2-3, with no clear D. Per germline, CDR1 MDHEN and CDR2 SYDVKM. The ends were cut back, 5 bases at V and 0 bases at J, with 12 bases in the middle. The CDR3 contains 15 residues.

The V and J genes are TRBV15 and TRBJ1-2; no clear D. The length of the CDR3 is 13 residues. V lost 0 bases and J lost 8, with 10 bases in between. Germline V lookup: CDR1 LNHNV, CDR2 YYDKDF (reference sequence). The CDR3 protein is CATSRDAGYGYTF. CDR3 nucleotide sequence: TGTGCCACCAGCAGAGACGCAGGATACGGCTACACCTTC.

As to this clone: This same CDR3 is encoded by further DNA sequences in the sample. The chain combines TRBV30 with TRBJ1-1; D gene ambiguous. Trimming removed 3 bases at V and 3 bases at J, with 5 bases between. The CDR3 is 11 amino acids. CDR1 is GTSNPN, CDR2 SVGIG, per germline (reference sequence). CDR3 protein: CAWSSDTEAFF. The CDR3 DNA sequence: TGTGCCTGGAGCTCGGACACTGAAGCTTTCTTT. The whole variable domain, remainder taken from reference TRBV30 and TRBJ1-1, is SQTIHQWPATLVQPVGSPLSLECTVEGTSNPNLYWYRQAAGRGLQLLFYSVGIGQISSEVPQNLSASRPQDRQFILSSKKLLLSDSGFYLCAWSSDTEAFFGQGTRLTVV.

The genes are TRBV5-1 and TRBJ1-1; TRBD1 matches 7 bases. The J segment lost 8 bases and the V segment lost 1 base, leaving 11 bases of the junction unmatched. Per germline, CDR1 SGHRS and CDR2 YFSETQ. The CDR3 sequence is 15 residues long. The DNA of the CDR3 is TGCGCCAGCAGCTTGCTCGACAGGGATCAAAGAGAAGCTTTCTTT. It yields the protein CASSLLDRDQREAFF. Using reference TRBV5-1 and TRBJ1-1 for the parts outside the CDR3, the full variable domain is KAGVTQTPRYLIKTRGQQVTLSCSPISGHRSVSWYQQTPGQGLQFLFEYFSETQRNKGNFPGRFSGRQFSNSRSEMNVSTLELGDSALYLCASSLLDRDQREAFFGQGTRLTVV.

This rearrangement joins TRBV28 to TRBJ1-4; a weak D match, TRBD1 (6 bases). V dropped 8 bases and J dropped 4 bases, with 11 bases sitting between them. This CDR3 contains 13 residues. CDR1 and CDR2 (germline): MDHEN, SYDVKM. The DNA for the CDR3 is TGTGCCAGCGAGGGACACCATAATGAAAAACTGTTTTTT. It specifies CASEGHHNEKLFF.

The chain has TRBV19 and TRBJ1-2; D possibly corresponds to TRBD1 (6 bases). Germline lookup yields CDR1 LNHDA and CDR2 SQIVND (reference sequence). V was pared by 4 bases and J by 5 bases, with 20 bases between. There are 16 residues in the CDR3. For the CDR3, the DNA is TGTGCCAGTAGTACCCGCCAATTGCGGGGGCGGTATGGCTACACCTTC. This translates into CASSTRQLRGRYGYTF. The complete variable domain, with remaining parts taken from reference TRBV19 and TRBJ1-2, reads DGGITQSPKYLFRKEGQNVTLSCEQNLNHDAMYWYRQDPGQGLRLIYYSQIVNDFQKGDIAEGYSVSREKKESFPLTVTSAQKNPTAFYLCASSTRQLRGRYGYTFGSGTRLTVV.

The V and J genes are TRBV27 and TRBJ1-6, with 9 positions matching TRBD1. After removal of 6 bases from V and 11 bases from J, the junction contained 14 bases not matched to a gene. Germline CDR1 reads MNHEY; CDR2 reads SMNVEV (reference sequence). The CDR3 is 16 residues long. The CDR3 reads CASRSLPGQGLAPLHF. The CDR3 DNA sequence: TGTGCCAGCAGGTCGCTTCCGGGACAGGGTCTCGCACCCCTCCACTTT.

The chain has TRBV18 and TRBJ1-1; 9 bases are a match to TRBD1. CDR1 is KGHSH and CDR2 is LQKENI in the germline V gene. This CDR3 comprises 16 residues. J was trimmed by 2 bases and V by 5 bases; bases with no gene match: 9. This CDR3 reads CASSLTGTGFNTEAFF. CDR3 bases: TGTGCCAGCTCATTAACCGGGACAGGGTTTAACACTGAAGCTTTCTTT. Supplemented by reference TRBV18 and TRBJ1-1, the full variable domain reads NAGVMQNPRHLVRRRGQEARLRCSPMKGHSHVYWYRQLPEEGLKFMVYLQKENIIDESGMPKERFSAEFPKEGPSILRIQQVVRGDSAAYFCASSLTGTGFNTEAFFGQGTRLTVV.

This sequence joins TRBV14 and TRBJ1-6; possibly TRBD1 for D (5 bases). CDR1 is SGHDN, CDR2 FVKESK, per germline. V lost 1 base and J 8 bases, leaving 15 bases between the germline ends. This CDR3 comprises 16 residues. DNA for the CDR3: TGTGCCAGCAGCCAAGGGGAGGGGAGAGTTGATTCACCCCTCCACTTT. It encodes CASSQGEGRVDSPLHF.

The CDR3 DNA reads as TGTGCCAGCTCACTGACAGGGGTACCAGGCGAGCAGTACTTC. It yields the protein CASSLTGVPGEQYF. The V and J genes are TRBV18 and TRBJ2-7; TRBD1 agrees at 8 bases. This CDR3 is built from 14 residues. CDR1 is KGHSH, CDR2 LQKENI, per germline. J lost 6 bases, V lost 4 bases, and 8 bases had no gene match.

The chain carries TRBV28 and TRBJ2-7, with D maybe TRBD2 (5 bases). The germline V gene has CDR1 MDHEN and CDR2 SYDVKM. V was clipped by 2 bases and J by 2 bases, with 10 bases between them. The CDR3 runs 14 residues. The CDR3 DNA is TGTGCCAGCAGTTTAGGGAGAACAACCTACGAGCAGTACTTC. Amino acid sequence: CASSLGRTTYEQYF.

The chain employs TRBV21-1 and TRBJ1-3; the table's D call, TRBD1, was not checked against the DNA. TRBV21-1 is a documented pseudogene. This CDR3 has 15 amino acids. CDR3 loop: CASSKGPVLRNTIYF. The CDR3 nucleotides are TGTGCCAGCAGCAAAGGGCCTGTATTGCGAAACACCATATATTTT.

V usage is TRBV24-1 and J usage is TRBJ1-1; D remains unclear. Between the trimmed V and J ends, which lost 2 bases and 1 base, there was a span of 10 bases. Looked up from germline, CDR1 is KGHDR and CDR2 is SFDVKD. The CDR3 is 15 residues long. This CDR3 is CATSDSGRPNTEAFF. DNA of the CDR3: TGTGCCACCAGTGATTCCGGCAGGCCGAACACTGAAGCTTTCTTT.